This record concerns one T cell receptor beta chain sequence. The antigen is unknown. Thyroid ultrasound, orbital computed tomography, clinical symptoms, and serum thyroxine and TRAb underpinned diagnoses. This entry comes from a study of T cells in Graves' hyperthyroidism and ophthalmopathy. The CDR3 length is 15 residues. Germline trimming cut 3 bases from V and 6 bases from J; bases unmatched to any gene: 5. Germline V gene lookup returns CDR1 MGHRA and CDR2 YSYEKL. Study outcomes and limitations: The model forecast ophthalmopathy, anticipating it by a median around 6.9 months before onset. A 13 V-J signature model discriminated ophthalmopathy versus stable hyperthyroidism. Also found in blood were most expanded thyroid clonotypes above 0.001.

TCR beta CDR3 sequences were amplified from RNA transcripts. TCR CDR3 underwent first-round RT-PCR with the HTBI primer set. TCRdb redid the calling of the multiplex PCR reads with MiXCR, one entry per CDR3 protein. The table shows a few hundred thousand distinct CDR3 sequences, with over 45% occurring only once. The TCR comes from an adult woman with Graves' disease, either hyperthyroidism or ophthalmopathy (not recorded which). This sequence joins TRBV4-1 and TRBJ2-2; 9 nucleotides align to TRBD2. Sequencing input: peripheral blood or thyroid tissue (not recorded which). CDR3 loop: CASSHPIAGAGELFF. The CDR3, as DNA: TGCGCCAGCAGCCACCCAATAGCGGGAGCCGGGGAGCTGTTTTTT.